This record looks at one TCR beta chain sequence and its context. The data are from a study of blood T cell repertoires in COVID-19. Clones were sequenced by immunoSEQ multiplex PCR, and TCRdb holds only the in-frame ones, with some missing. The profile covers 200,000 to 250,000 clones, with 80% to 90% appearing a single time and under 3.5% taken by the ten largest. This TCR was recovered from a woman aged 18-29 years in a cohort exposed to, infected with or recovered from COVID-19 (not recorded which). Material for sequencing was PBMCs or T cells enriched from blood (not recorded which).

The DNA for the CDR3 is TGTGCCAGCAGCCTCGCGGATACGCAGTATTTT. Translation gives CASSLADTQYF. The chain is built from TRBV12-3 or TRBV12-4 and TRBJ2-3, with D hard to call. Trimming shortened V by 6 bases and J by 6 bases, and 7 bases separated the two germline ends. The CDR3 is 11 residues long.